The 5 T cell receptor beta chains listed next were all sequenced from one sample in a study of post-analysis software for immune sequencing data. Study-level findings and limits: A few TRBV segments (TRBV5-6, TRBV5-1 and TRBV20-1 among them) occurred more frequently in patients than in controls.

These receptors are not linked to any known antigen. Prepared TCR beta cDNA libraries contained unique molecular identifiers. MiXCR, run by TCRdb on the PCR reads, gives a single entry per CDR3 protein. The sample has some 370,000 distinct CDR3 sequences; roughly 38% are singletons. Sequencing was done on a sample of blood. The receptors were gathered from a girl between 10 and 17 years old with multiple sclerosis.

This chain uses TRBV28 with TRBJ1-2, with 8 bases identical to TRBD1. The germline gives CDR1 MDHEN, CDR2 SYDVKM. The CDR3 contains 17 residues. V shed 7 bases, J shed 8 bases, and the junction held 21 bases outside the gene matches. The CDR3 is CASNARTGGPASGGYTF. The CDR3 DNA reads TGTGCCAGCAACGCTCGTACAGGGGGTCCTGCATCAGGGGGCTACACCTTC.

V is TRBV18 and J is TRBJ2-2; a weak D match, TRBD2 (5 bases). The CDR3 runs 14 residues. Germline-derived CDR1 and CDR2 are KGHSH and LQKENI. V lost 1 base and J 5 bases, leaving 8 bases between the germline ends. The CDR3 sequence: CASSPRWETGELFF. In DNA form, the CDR3 reads TGTGCCAGCTCACCACGTTGGGAGACCGGGGAGCTGTTTTTT.

In this sample, this clonotype turned up many times. The chain couples TRBV24-1 to TRBJ2-4, with 8 bases matching TRBD1. CDR3 size: 17 residues. CDR1 is KGHDR, CDR2 SFDVKD, per germline. V shed 4 bases, J shed 4 bases, and the junction held 11 bases outside the gene matches. In DNA, the CDR3 is TGTGCCACCAGTGACTCTCCATCGACAGGGGCAAAAAACATTCAGTACTTC. This gives the protein CATSDSPSTGAKNIQYF.

This clonotype was picked up a small number of times. V usage is TRBV5-1 and J usage is TRBJ2-7; the D is unclear. Germline V CDR1 and CDR2: SGHRS, YFSETQ. The CDR3 has 14 amino acids. V was trimmed by 3 bases and J by 1 base, leaving 11 bases between them. CDR3 amino acids: CASSSARGSYEQYF. CDR3 nucleotides: TGCGCCAGCAGCTCGGCTCGAGGATCCTACGAGCAGTACTTC.

This clonotype was found a few times. The chain combines TRBV21-1 with TRBJ1-2; TRBD1 reflects the table's D call only, with no check against the DNA. TRBV21-1 corresponds to a pseudogene. The CDR3 sequence is 18 residues long. The CDR3 DNA sequence: TGTGCCAGCAGCATGGAGGACAGGGGGCAAAAGCCTAACTATGGCTACACCTTC. Translating it yields CASSMEDRGQKPNYGYTF.